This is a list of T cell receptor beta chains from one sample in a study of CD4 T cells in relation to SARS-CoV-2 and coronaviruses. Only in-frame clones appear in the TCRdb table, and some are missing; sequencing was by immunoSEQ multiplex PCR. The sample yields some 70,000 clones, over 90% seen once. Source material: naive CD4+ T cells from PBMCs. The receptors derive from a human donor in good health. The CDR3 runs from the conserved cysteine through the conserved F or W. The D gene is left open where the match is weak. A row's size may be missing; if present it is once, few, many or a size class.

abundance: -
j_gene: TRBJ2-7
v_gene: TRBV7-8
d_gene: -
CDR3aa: CASSLVRTLGEQYF
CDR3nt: TGTGCCAGCAGCTTAGTTAGGACGCTGGGGGAGCAGTACTTC

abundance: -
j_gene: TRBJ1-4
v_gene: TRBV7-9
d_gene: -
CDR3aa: CASSPGVRVEGEKLFF
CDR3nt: TGTGCCAGCAGCCCAGGGGTCAGGGTAGAGGGAGAAAAACTGTTTTTT

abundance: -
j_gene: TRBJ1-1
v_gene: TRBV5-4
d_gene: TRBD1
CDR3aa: CASSAQGGGSEAFF
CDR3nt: TGTGCCAGCAGCGCGCAAGGGGGCGGCTCTGAAGCTTTCTTT

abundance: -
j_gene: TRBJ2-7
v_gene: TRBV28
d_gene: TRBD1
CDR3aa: CASSFITGTGGYEQYF
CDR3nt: TGTGCCAGCAGTTTTATAACCGGGACAGGGGGCTACGAGCAGTACTTC

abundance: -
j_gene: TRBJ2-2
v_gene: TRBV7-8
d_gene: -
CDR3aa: CASLPIFSGNTGELFF
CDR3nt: TGTGCCAGTCTTCCGATCTTCTCTGGGAACACCGGGGAGCTGTTTTTT

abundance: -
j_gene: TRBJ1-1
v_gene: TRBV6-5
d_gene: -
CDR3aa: CASTIKRGIDTEAFF
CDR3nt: TGTGCCAGCACCATAAAAAGGGGAATTGACACTGAAGCTTTCTTT

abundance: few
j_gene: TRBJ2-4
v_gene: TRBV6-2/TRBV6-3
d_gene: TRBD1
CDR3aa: CASSYRTGLQYF
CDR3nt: TGTGCCAGCAGTTACCGGACAGGCCTTCAGTACTTC

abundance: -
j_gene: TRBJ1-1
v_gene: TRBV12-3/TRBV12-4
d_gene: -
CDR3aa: CASSRVGRTEAFF
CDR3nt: TGTGCCAGCAGTAGAGTTGGTCGGACTGAAGCTTTCTTT

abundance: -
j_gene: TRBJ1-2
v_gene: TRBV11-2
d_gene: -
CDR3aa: CASSLHASTNYGYTF
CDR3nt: TGTGCCAGCAGCTTACATGCTTCCACTAACTATGGCTACACCTTC

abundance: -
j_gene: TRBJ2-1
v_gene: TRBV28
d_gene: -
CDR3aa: CASSQQGDEQFF
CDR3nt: TGTGCCAGCAGTCAACAGGGCGATGAGCAGTTCTTC

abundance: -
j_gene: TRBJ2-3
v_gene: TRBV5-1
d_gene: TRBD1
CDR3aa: CASSLAGQGTDTQYF
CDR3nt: TGCGCCAGCAGCTTGGCGGGACAGGGGACAGATACGCAGTATTTT

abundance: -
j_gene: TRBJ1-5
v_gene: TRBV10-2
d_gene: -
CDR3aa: CASSEIGAQPQHF
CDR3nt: TGCGCCAGCAGTGAGATCGGAGCTCAGCCCCAGCATTTT

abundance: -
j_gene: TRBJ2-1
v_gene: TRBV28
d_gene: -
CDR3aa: CASSNSYNEQFF
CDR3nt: TGTGCCAGCAGTAACTCCTACAATGAGCAGTTCTTC

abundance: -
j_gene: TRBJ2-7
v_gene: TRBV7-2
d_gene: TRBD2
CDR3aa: CASSVGWSGGAVEQYF
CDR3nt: TGTGCCAGCAGCGTAGGCTGGAGCGGGGGGGCGGTCGAGCAGTACTTC

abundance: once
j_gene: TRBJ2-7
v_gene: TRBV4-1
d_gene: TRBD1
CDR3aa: CASSQGLETGIPYEQYF
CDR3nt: TGCGCCAGCAGCCAAGGACTGGAGACAGGGATTCCGTACGAGCAGTACTTC

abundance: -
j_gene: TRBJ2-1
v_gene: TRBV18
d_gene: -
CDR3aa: CASSPPNGGVWQFF
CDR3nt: TGTGCCAGCTCACCACCGAATGGGGGCGTATGGCAGTTCTTC

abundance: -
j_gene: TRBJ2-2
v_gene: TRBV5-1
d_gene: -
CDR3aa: CASSPGGTPGELFF
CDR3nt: TGCGCCAGCAGCCCCGGGGGAACCCCCGGGGAGCTGTTTTTT

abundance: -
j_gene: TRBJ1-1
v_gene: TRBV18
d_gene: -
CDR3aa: CASSPQGQGEAFF
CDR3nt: TGTGCCAGCTCACCACAGGGCCAGGGCGAAGCTTTCTTT

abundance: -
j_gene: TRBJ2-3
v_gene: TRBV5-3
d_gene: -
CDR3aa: CARSDSTDTQYF
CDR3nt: TGTGCCAGAAGCGACTCCACAGATACGCAGTATTTT

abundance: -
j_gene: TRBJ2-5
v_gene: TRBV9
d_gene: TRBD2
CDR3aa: CASSVAGLEETQYF
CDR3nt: TGTGCCAGCAGCGTAGCCGGACTAGAAGAGACCCAGTACTTC

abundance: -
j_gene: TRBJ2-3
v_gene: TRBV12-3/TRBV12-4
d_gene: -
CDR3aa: CASEADTQYF
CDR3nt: TGTGCCAGCGAGGCAGATACGCAGTATTTT

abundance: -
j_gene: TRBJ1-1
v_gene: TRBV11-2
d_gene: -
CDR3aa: CASSLIRTVNTEAFF
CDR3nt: TGTGCCAGCAGCTTAATTAGGACAGTTAACACTGAAGCTTTCTTT

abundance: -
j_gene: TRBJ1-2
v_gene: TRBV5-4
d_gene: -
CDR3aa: CALGGLNYGYTF
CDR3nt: TGTGCCTTAGGAGGGCTTAACTATGGCTACACCTTC

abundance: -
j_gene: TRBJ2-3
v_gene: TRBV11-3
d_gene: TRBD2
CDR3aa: CASSLGLAASTDTQYF
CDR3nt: TGTGCCAGCAGCCTGGGACTAGCGGCAAGCACAGATACGCAGTATTTT

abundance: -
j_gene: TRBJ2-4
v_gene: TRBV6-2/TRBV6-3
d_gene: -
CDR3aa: CASSYSALSGAKNIQYF
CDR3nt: TGTGCCAGCAGTTACTCGGCTCTCTCCGGAGCCAAAAACATTCAGTACTTC

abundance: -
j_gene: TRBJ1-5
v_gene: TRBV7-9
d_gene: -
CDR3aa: CASSLWSTNSNQPQHF
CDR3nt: TGTGCCAGCAGCTTATGGTCCACTAATAGCAATCAGCCCCAGCATTTT

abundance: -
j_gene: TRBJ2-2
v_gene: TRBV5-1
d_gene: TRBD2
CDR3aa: CASSLGGRGTGELFF
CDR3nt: TGCGCCAGCAGCTTGGGCGGGAGGGGCACCGGGGAGCTGTTTTTT

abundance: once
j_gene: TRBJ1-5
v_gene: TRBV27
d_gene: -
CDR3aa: CASTPTWGGLGNQPQHF
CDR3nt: TGTGCCAGCACTCCGACGTGGGGGGGTCTTGGCAATCAGCCCCAGCATTTT

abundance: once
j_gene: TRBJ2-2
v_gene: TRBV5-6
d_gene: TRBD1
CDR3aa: CASSLRGQGVTGELFF
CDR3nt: TGTGCCAGCAGCTTGCGGGGACAGGGTGTCACCGGGGAGCTGTTTTTT

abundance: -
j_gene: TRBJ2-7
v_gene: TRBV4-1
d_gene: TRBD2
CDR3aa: CASSQPLAGGPYEQYF
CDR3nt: TGCGCCAGCAGCCAACCATTAGCGGGAGGGCCCTACGAGCAGTACTTC

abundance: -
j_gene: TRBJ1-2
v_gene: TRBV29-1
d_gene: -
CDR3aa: CSVQGSNYGYTF
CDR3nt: TGCAGCGTACAGGGAAGTAACTATGGCTACACCTTC

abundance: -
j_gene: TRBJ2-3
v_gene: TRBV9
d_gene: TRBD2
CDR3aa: CASSGGVRGADTDTQYF
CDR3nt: TGTGCCAGCAGCGGAGGGGTGCGGGGGGCCGACACAGATACGCAGTATTTT

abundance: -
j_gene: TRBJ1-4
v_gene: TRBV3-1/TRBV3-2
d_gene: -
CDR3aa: CASSLRANEKLFF
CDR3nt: TGTGCCAGCAGCCTTAGGGCTAATGAAAAACTGTTTTTT

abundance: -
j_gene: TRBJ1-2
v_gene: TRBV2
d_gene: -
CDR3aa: CASSEGLPANYGYTF
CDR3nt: TGTGCCAGCAGTGAAGGTCTTCCAGCTAACTATGGCTACACCTTC

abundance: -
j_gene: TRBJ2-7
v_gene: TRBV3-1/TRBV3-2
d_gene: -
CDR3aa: CASSQASYEQYF
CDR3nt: TGTGCCAGCAGCCAGGCCTCCTACGAGCAGTACTTC

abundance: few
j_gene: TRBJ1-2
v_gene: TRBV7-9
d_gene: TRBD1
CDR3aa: CASSLPGQVLLNYGYTF
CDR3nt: TGTGCCAGCAGCTTACCGGGACAGGTCCTCCTTAACTATGGCTACACCTTC

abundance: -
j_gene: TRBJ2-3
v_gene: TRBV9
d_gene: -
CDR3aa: CASSQGLRALLTDTQYF
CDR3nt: TGTGCCAGCAGCCAAGGTCTCAGGGCCCTACTCACAGATACGCAGTATTTT

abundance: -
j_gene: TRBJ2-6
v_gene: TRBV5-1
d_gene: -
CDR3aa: CASSLGVNSGANVLTF
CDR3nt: TGCGCCAGCAGCTTGGGAGTAAACTCTGGGGCCAACGTCCTGACTTTC

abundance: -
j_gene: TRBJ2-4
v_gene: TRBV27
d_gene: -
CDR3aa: CASSPRRAAKNIQYF
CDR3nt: TGTGCCAGCAGTCCTAGACGGGCGGCCAAAAACATTCAGTACTTC

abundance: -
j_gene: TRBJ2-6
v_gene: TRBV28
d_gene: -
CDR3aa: CASSLTGANVLTF
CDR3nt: TGTGCCAGCAGTTTAACCGGGGCCAACGTCCTGACTTTC

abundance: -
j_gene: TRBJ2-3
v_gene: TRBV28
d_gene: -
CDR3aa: CASTPWDGRTDTQYF
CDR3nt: TGTGCCAGCACGCCTTGGGACGGCCGCACAGATACGCAGTATTTT

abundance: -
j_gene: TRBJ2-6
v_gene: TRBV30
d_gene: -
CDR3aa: CAWKVPSGANVLTF
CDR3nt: TGTGCCTGGAAGGTACCTTCTGGGGCCAACGTCCTGACTTTC

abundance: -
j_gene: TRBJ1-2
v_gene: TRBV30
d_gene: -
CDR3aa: CAWARQTNYGYTF
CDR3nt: TGTGCCTGGGCCCGACAGACTAACTATGGCTACACCTTC

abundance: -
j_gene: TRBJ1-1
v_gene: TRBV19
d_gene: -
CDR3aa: CASSSLPGRREAFF
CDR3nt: TGTGCCAGTAGTTCTCTCCCGGGACGGCGAGAAGCTTTCTTT

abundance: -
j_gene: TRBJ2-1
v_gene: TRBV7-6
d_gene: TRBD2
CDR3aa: CASSLGLAINNEQFF
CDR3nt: TGTGCCAGCAGCCTGGGACTAGCGATAAACAATGAGCAGTTCTTC